The rows below give T cell receptor beta chains drawn from one sample of a study of radiation and T cells in renal cell carcinoma. Clones were sequenced by immunoSEQ multiplex PCR, and TCRdb holds only the in-frame ones, with some missing. Of about 83,000 clones in the sample, over 65% were seen once. This specimen consisted of blood, obtained from a patient whose treatment included radiotherapy and nephrectomy. These receptors were collected from a woman in her sixties with renal cell carcinoma. Both conserved end residues are part of each CDR3. Size is omitted from some rows. Given values are once, few, many or a class for expanded clones.

v_call	j_call	clone_size	cdr3_aa
TRBV2	TRBJ1-1	few	CASSYMNTEAFF
TRBV2	TRBJ1-5	.	CASSATGGNQPQHF
TRBV4-1	TRBJ2-7	once	CASSQIASGGSTYEQYF
TRBV7-6	TRBJ2-2	.	CASSWGTGMNTGELFF
TRBV7-2	TRBJ2-2	.	CASSFDREIGELFF
TRBV28	TRBJ1-1	.	CASSFPITGSTNTEAFF
TRBV19	TRBJ2-2	.	CASKGGPGKAGELFF
TRBV7-6	TRBJ1-1	.	CASSPRQGVYTEAFF
TRBV28	TRBJ2-3	.	CASSDRVRVGDTQYF
TRBV27	TRBJ1-4	.	CASSNGRTANEKLFF
TRBV7-9	TRBJ1-1	once	CASSPSVRGLNTEAFF
TRBV15	TRBJ2-1	.	CATSSREDRIYNEQFF
TRBV5-4	TRBJ1-5	.	CASSSDGYSNQPQHF
TRBV11-2	TRBJ2-7	.	CASRPLQGQRNEQYF
TRBV5-8	TRBJ1-4	.	CASSFGHVNEKLFF
TRBV5-4	TRBJ2-1	.	CASSLGGSSYNEQFF
TRBV23-1	TRBJ1-2	.	CASSAGRYGYTF
TRBV7-9	TRBJ1-2	.	CASSLERYGEYGYTF